This T cell receptor beta chain was captured in a study of breast tumors, draining lymph nodes, adjacent tissues. Study-level findings and limits: Tumor repertoires ranked between lymph nodes and nontumor tissue in diversity, with V and J gene preferences. Most tumor T cells seemingly derive from lymph node, then expand in tumor. Luminal-like breast cancer showed significantly higher tumor–nontumor repertoire similarity than basal-like. That most tumor T cells come from lymph nodes remained unproven.

One entry per CDR3 protein, called by TCRdb with MiXCR from the multiplex PCR reads. The data contain 130,000 or so distinct CDR3 sequences, 21% of them singletons. This CDR3 comprises 15 residues. The germline CDR1 and CDR2 sequences are LNHDA and SQIVND (reference sequence). Trimming cost V 7 bases and J 2 bases, with 17 bases left between them. Axillary draining lymph nodes of breast cancer patients supplied the node samples. Many counts were recorded for this clonotype. Its antigen is unknown. This receptor was obtained from a female donor with breast cancer. Some clones in this sample may be carry-over from other donors' samples. The chain links TRBV19 to TRBJ1-2; D may be TRBD1 (5 bases). Sequencing was carried out using axillary lymph node tissue. CDR3 nucleotide sequence: TGTGCCAGTACGAATAGGGGAGTGGGGAACTATGGCTACACCTTC. Protein product: CASTNRGVGNYGYTF.